The entry that follows covers one T cell receptor (beta chain) sequence. In the original analysis: Reference gene primer amplification gave estimated nucleated cell counts. Assay used: immunoSEQ multiplex PCR; TCRdb lists only in-frame clones, some missing. V, J and clone size reflect that table, while D and trimming were determined from the DNA. This sample has about 340,000 clones, with about 86% found just once. The sample is drawn from a study of blood T cell repertoires in COVID-19. As for the study in general: Donors in the United States, Italy and Spain gave samples during acute or convalescent COVID-19. In each case, the material was cDNA or gDNA derived from T cells, B-cell-depleted T cells, or PBMCs.

Participant-reported clinical history was the basis for cohort assignment. The source is a middle-aged woman with acute COVID-19. The sequenced material came from PBMCs or T cells enriched from blood (not recorded which).

CDR3 bases: TGTGCCAGTAGTTCCCAACGGACTTTACCTACGCAGTATTTT. Translation: CASSSQRTLPTQYF. J is TRBJ2-3 and V is TRBV19; TRBD2 might be the D (5 bases). V lost 5 bases, J lost 8 bases, and 17 bases lay in between. Germline V gene lookup returns CDR1 LNHDA and CDR2 SQIVND (reference sequence). This CDR3 contains 14 residues.